Reported below is one T cell receptor (beta chain). Its cognate antigen is unknown. V was trimmed by 1 base and J by 0 bases, leaving 11 bases between them. Germline V lookup: CDR1 SGHNT, CDR2 YYREEE (reference sequence). This CDR3 has 16 residues. The data were produced by immunoSEQ multiplex PCR, yet TCRdb's version contains in-frame clones alone and is incomplete. The sample yields about 70,000 clones, almost 95% seen once. The data are from a study of cytomegalovirus exposure and HLA in healthy donors. The donors belonged to the approximately 110-subject validation cohort, separate from the 666-subject first cohort. Study results and caveats: The investigators catalogued 160 or so TCR beta chains as cytomegalovirus-associated. A subsequent analysis found that TCR clusters from the first cohort also tended to co-occur in the 120 or so validation repertoires, with around 94% of cluster scores above 0.

The V and J genes are TRBV5-4 and TRBJ1-3; TRBD1 is a possible D gene (5 bases). The origin of this receptor is a man younger than 35 in good health and CMV-seropositive. The sample comprised PBMCs. In DNA, the CDR3 is TGTGCCAGCAGCTTGAGGGGCAGGAGCTCTGGAAACACCATATATTTT. Amino acids: CASSLRGRSSGNTIYF.